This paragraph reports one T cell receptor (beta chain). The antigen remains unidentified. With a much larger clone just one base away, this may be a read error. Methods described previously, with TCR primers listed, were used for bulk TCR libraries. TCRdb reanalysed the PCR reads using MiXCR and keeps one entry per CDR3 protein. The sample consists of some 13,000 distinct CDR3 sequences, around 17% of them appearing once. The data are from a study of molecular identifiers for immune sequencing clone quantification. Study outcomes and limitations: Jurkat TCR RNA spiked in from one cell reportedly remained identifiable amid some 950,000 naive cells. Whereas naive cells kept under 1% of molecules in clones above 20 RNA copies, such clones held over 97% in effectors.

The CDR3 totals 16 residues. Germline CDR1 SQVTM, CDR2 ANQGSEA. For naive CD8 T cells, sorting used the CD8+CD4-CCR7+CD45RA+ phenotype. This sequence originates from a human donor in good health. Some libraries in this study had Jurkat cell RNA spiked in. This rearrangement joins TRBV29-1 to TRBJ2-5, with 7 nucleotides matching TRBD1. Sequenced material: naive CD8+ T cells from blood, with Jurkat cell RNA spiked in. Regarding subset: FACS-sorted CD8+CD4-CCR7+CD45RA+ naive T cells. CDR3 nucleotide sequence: TGCAGCGTTGAAGGGTGGTTGCGGACAGGACAAGGGACCCAGTACTTC. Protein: CSVEGWLRTGQGTQYF.